This T cell receptor beta chain was documented in a study of T cells expressing NK-cell markers. Looking at the study overall: It was from sorted CD3+CD56+NKG2C+, CD3+CD56+NKG2C- and CD3+CD56-NKG2C+ T cells that TCR beta repertoires came.

Study outcomes and limitations: NKG2C+ dominant clonotypes from more than 5 donors made up roughly 1.0-7.0% of CD8+ T cells.

Turning to this clonotype: The target antigen is unknown.

The cDNA for TCR beta came from 5'RACE template switching with UMIs. TCRdb re-called the 5' RACE reads, yielding one record per CDR3 amino acid sequence without DNA. This sample's clone table lists around 550,000 distinct CDR3 sequences. The receptor's source is a man between 18 and 29 years old in good health. Sequencing was carried out using blood T cells: a sorted CD56 or NKG2C T cell subset, CD4+ or CD8+ T cells, or bulk PBMC T cells (not recorded which).

CDR3 region: CASSTTSGRAFFGELFF. V and J are TRBV7-8 and TRBJ2-2; there is no DNA to check the TCRdb D call of TRBD2. Germline V gene data show CDR1 as SGHVS and CDR2 as FQNEAQ. The CDR3 sequence is 17 residues long. Based on the CDR3 plus reference TRBV7-8 and TRBJ2-2, the full variable domain is GAGVSQSPRYKVAKRGQDVALRCDPISGHVSLFWYQQALGQGPEFLTYFQNEAQLDKSGLPSDRFFAERPEGSVSTLKIQRTQQEDSAVYLCASSTTSGRAFFGELFFGEGSRLTVL.